These T cell receptor beta chains were read from a single sample in a study of cytomegalovirus exposure and HLA in healthy donors. Measured with immunoSEQ multiplex PCR; TCRdb has only the in-frame clones, and not every one. Here the sample spans some 190,000 clones, under 80% being singletons. The source material was PBMCs. The source of these receptors is a woman aged 25-40 years in good health and CMV-seropositive. Both conserved end residues are part of each CDR3. Fields, in order: J gene, V gene, clone size, D gene, CDR3 protein, CDR3 DNA. The D gene is left open where the match is weak. Not all rows give a size; the values are once, few, many and, for expanded clones, a class.

j_gene: TRBJ2-2; v_gene: TRBV7-2; abundance: .; d_gene: .; CDR3aa: CASSRGNQGSGELFF; CDR3nt: TGTGCCAGCAGCCGAGGAAATCAGGGCTCCGGGGAGCTGTTTTTT
j_gene: TRBJ1-6; v_gene: TRBV25-1; abundance: few; d_gene: .; CDR3aa: CASSEGSSPLHF; CDR3nt: TGTGCCAGCAGTGAGGGGAGTTCACCCCTCCACTTT
j_gene: TRBJ1-3; v_gene: TRBV7-9; abundance: .; d_gene: .; CDR3aa: CASSRGGSGNTIYF; CDR3nt: TGTGCCAGCAGCCGGGGGGGGTCTGGAAACACCATATATTTT
j_gene: TRBJ2-2; v_gene: TRBV18; abundance: .; d_gene: .; CDR3aa: CASSLKLAPNTGELFF; CDR3nt: TGTGCCAGCTCACTAAAACTAGCCCCGAACACCGGGGAGCTGTTTTTT
j_gene: TRBJ2-7; v_gene: TRBV7-2; abundance: .; d_gene: TRBD1; CDR3aa: CASSPRTGFRYEQYF; CDR3nt: TGTGCCAGCAGCCCCCGGACAGGGTTTCGGTACGAGCAGTACTTC
j_gene: TRBJ1-2; v_gene: TRBV7-2; abundance: once; d_gene: .; CDR3aa: CASSLAPAEGNYGYTF; CDR3nt: TGTGCCAGCAGCTTAGCGCCGGCGGAGGGGAACTATGGCTACACCTTC
j_gene: TRBJ2-7; v_gene: TRBV7-9; abundance: .; d_gene: TRBD1; CDR3aa: CASSRMGTGAYEQYF; CDR3nt: TGTGCCAGCAGCCGGATGGGGACAGGTGCCTACGAGCAGTACTTC
j_gene: TRBJ2-7; v_gene: TRBV2; abundance: .; d_gene: TRBD1; CDR3aa: CASSLRDRAYEQYF; CDR3nt: TGTGCCAGCAGCCTCCGGGACAGGGCGTACGAGCAGTACTTC
j_gene: TRBJ2-7; v_gene: TRBV2; abundance: .; d_gene: TRBD1; CDR3aa: CASSPHRGSYEQYF; CDR3nt: TGTGCCAGCAGCCCCCACAGGGGCTCCTACGAGCAGTACTTC
j_gene: TRBJ2-5; v_gene: TRBV20-1; abundance: .; d_gene: .; CDR3aa: CSAGGRETQYF; CDR3nt: TGCAGTGCTGGGGGCCGAGAGACCCAGTACTTC